Listed below are T cell receptor beta chains from one sample, sequenced in a study of identical twins. MiXCR was run by TCRdb on the 5' RACE reads, yielding one entry per CDR3 protein. Among some 230,000 distinct CDR3 sequences listed, 5.5% to 7.5% were seen once. The sample also formed part of further work on T cells expressing NK-cell markers.

Source material: CD8+ T cells sorted from blood. The receptors stem from a woman under 30 in good health. Each CDR3 is given with its conserved first and last residue. A D gene is named only where the DNA matches it firmly. Clone size, where shown, is once, few, many, or a class for clones that have expanded.

d_call | clone_size | j_call | v_call | cdr3_nt | cdr3_aa
NA | few | TRBJ2-7 | TRBV7-8 | TGTGCCAGCAGCTACCGGGACAATCGCGAGCAGTACTTC | CASSYRDNREQYF
NA | many | TRBJ1-1 | TRBV4-1 | TGCGCCAGCAGCCCTGTGACGGTGACGAACACTGAAGCTTTCTTT | CASSPVTVTNTEAFF
NA | many | TRBJ1-4 | TRBV10-3 | TGTGTCCGGGGACCAACTAATGAAAAACTGTTTTTT | CVRGPTNEKLFF
NA | many | TRBJ2-7 | TRBV20-1 | TGCAGTGCTAGAGACAGCAAGTCCTACGAGCAGTACTTC | CSARDSKSYEQYF
NA | NA | TRBJ2-7 | TRBV5-6 | TGTGCCAGCAGCTTGGAAAATGAGCGGGAGCAGTACTTC | CASSLENEREQYF
NA | NA | TRBJ2-3 | TRBV2 | TGTGCCAGCAGTGAAGAGCGGGCCACAGATACGCAGTATTTT | CASSEERATDTQYF
NA | many | TRBJ2-3 | TRBV12-3/TRBV12-4 | TGTGCCAGCAGTTTAGCGATGGATACGCAGTATTTT | CASSLAMDTQYF
TRBD1 | few | TRBJ1-1 | TRBV13 | TGTGCCAGCAGCCCGCCGGGACAGCTGAACACTGAAGCTTTCTTT | CASSPPGQLNTEAFF
TRBD2 | NA | TRBJ2-1 | TRBV6-2/TRBV6-3 | TGTGCCAGCAGTTACGGACTAGTTGGTGAGCAGTTCTTC | CASSYGLVGEQFF
NA | few | TRBJ1-5 | TRBV4-2 | TGTGCCAGCAGCCCTGAGCAGGGAGTCCGCAATCAGCCCCAGCATTTT | CASSPEQGVRNQPQHF
NA | few | TRBJ1-1 | TRBV30 | TGTGCCTGGAGGGAGGGGGGCTCGGGCACTGAAGCTTTCTTT | CAWREGGSGTEAFF
TRBD2 | few | TRBJ2-1 | TRBV30 | TGTGCCTGTACCATCCCCGGGGGGAATGAGCAGTTCTTC | CACTIPGGNEQFF
NA | few | TRBJ2-3 | TRBV13 | TGTGCCAGCAGCTTAGGCCATCTGGGGTCGGTCACAGATACGCAGTATTTT | CASSLGHLGSVTDTQYF
NA | few | TRBJ2-4 | TRBV27 | TGTGCCAGCAGTCTCTACTGGCCACGGGGCATTCAGTACTTC | CASSLYWPRGIQYF
TRBD2 | NA | TRBJ2-1 | TRBV7-9 | TGTGCCAGCAGCCGGACTAGCGACTCCTACAATGAGCAGTTCTTC | CASSRTSDSYNEQFF
NA | many | TRBJ2-7 | TRBV7-9 | TGTGCCAGCAGCTTAGGAGGGGCTACCGAGCAGTACTTC | CASSLGGATEQYF
TRBD1 | few | TRBJ2-5 | TRBV7-8 | TGTGCCAGCAACCGACGCAACAGGGGCCGGCAGGAGACCCAGTACTTC | CASNRRNRGRQETQYF
TRBD1 | many | TRBJ2-7 | TRBV7-9 | TGTGCCAGCGCCCAGACAGGGATTTACGAGCAGTACTTC | CASAQTGIYEQYF
NA | few | TRBJ2-7 | TRBV25-1 | TGTGCCAGCAGTGAAGGGCGTAATATAGTCTACGAGCAGTACTTC | CASSEGRNIVYEQYF
NA | NA | TRBJ1-3 | TRBV7-9 | TGTGCCAGCAGCTGGGAGCGAAACACCATATATTTT | CASSWERNTIYF
TRBD1 | few | TRBJ1-1 | TRBV20-1 | TGCAGTGCTTCCCTCCCCCGACAGGGCATGAACACTGAAGCTTTCTTT | CSASLPRQGMNTEAFF
TRBD1 | few | TRBJ2-1 | TRBV9 | TGTGCCAGCAGCGTAGGGGACAGGGGCGATGAGCAGTTCTTC | CASSVGDRGDEQFF
NA | few | TRBJ2-5 | TRBV20-1 | TGCAGTGCTAGAGATTTGGGGGCAGACGAGACCCAGTACTTC | CSARDLGADETQYF
NA | many | TRBJ2-1 | TRBV7-9 | TGTGCCAGCAGGCTAAATCGAAGGAGGGATGAGCAGTTCTTC | CASRLNRRRDEQFF
NA | NA | TRBJ2-3 | TRBV29-1 | TGCAGCGTTGTTCGCGACAACACAGATACGCAGTATTTT | CSVVRDNTDTQYF
NA | many | TRBJ1-2 | TRBV7-9 | TGTGCCAGCAGCTTGGCGACGGAGAATAACTATGGCTACACCTTC | CASSLATENNYGYTF
TRBD1 | NA | TRBJ1-2 | TRBV9 | TGTGCCAGCAGCGAGGGACAGAACTATGGCTACACCTTC | CASSEGQNYGYTF
NA | few | TRBJ2-7 | TRBV18 | TGTGCCAGCTCACCTGTCCCAGCCGGGTCCTACGAGCAGTACTTC | CASSPVPAGSYEQYF
NA | few | TRBJ2-5 | TRBV11-2 | TGTGCCAGCAGCTCCCCCCGGGCTAGCCCAACCCCCCAAGAGACCCAGTACTTC | CASSSPRASPTPQETQYF
NA | NA | TRBJ2-1 | TRBV6-5 | TGTGCCAGCAGTTACGAGGCAGGCTACAATGAGCAGTTCTTC | CASSYEAGYNEQFF
TRBD2 | few | TRBJ2-3 | TRBV11-1 | TGTGCCAGCAGCTCGACCTCCGGGACTAGCGGGAGTTTGGTAGACACAGATACGCAGTATTTT | CASSSTSGTSGSLVDTDTQYF
TRBD2 | NA | TRBJ2-7 | TRBV5-1 | TGCGCCAGCAAATCGGGCCAGCGGGGCGGGGAGCAGTACTTC | CASKSGQRGGEQYF
TRBD2 | few | TRBJ2-1 | TRBV4-1 | TGCGCCAGCAGCCAAGAGCCGGGGGGGACGATTGAGCAGTTCTTC | CASSQEPGGTIEQFF
TRBD2 | NA | TRBJ2-7 | TRBV7-6 | TGTGCCAGCAGCTTAGTGGCGGGAGGGTCTCACGAGCAGTACTTC | CASSLVAGGSHEQYF
NA | many | TRBJ2-1 | TRBV9 | TGTGCCAGCAGCGTAGAGGGGACACTTTACAATGAGCAGTTCTTC | CASSVEGTLYNEQFF
TRBD1 | many | TRBJ2-1 | TRBV6-5 | TGTGCCAGCAGTTATGGCCCGGGGACAGGGGGCAATGAGCAGTTCTTC | CASSYGPGTGGNEQFF
NA | NA | TRBJ2-1 | TRBV9 | TGTGCCAGCAGCGAGGGGGGGGATATAGAGAATGAGCAGTTCTTC | CASSEGGDIENEQFF
NA | many | TRBJ2-7 | TRBV12-3/TRBV12-4 | TGTGCCAGCAGTTTAGCTAGCCCAAGTCACGAGCAGTACTTC | CASSLASPSHEQYF
NA | few | TRBJ2-7 | TRBV27 | TGTGCCAGTCCCCCGGGGGAGCAGTACTTC | CASPPGEQYF
NA | NA | TRBJ2-5 | TRBV19 | TGTGCCAGTAGCCCCGGGACGGTACACCAAGAGACCCAGTACTTC | CASSPGTVHQETQYF
NA | few | TRBJ1-1 | TRBV5-5 | TGTGCCAGCAGCTTGATCGGGAACACTGAAGCTTTCTTT | CASSLIGNTEAFF
NA | many | TRBJ1-1 | TRBV7-9 | TGTGCCAGCAGCTCCGCAGGGGACACTGAAGCTTTCTTT | CASSSAGDTEAFF
NA | few | TRBJ2-7 | TRBV7-6 | TGTGCCAGCAGCCCCGAGCCGGGACGGGCCTACGAGCAGTACTTC | CASSPEPGRAYEQYF
NA | NA | TRBJ2-2 | TRBV11-3 | TGTGCCGGAGGGCGGGAGAACACCGGGGAGCTGTTTTTT | CAGGRENTGELFF
NA | NA | TRBJ2-3 | TRBV24-1 | TGTGCCACCAGTGATTTGCGGGCAGATACGCAGTATTTT | CATSDLRADTQYF
TRBD2 | many | TRBJ2-3 | TRBV7-2 | TGTGCCAGCAGCTTAGTCGGGGGGGCCACAGATACGCAGTATTTT | CASSLVGGATDTQYF
TRBD1 | many | TRBJ2-7 | TRBV15 | TGTGCCACCAGCAGAGGGGACAGGGTCGAGCAGTACTTC | CATSRGDRVEQYF
NA | few | TRBJ2-5 | TRBV7-9 | TGTGCCAGCAGCCCTCGACAACAAGAGACCCAGTACTTC | CASSPRQQETQYF
TRBD2 | many | TRBJ2-3 | TRBV12-3/TRBV12-4 | TGTGCCAGCATCGGGGGGGCCACAGATACGCAGTATTTT | CASIGGATDTQYF
NA | many | TRBJ1-2 | TRBV12-3/TRBV12-4 | TGTGCCAGCAGTTTCCTCTATGGCTACACCTTC | CASSFLYGYTF
NA | many | TRBJ2-1 | TRBV6-1 | TGTGCCAGCAGCCCCGGAGGGGCTAGGCAGTATGAGCAGTTCTTC | CASSPGGARQYEQFF
NA | few | TRBJ1-1 | TRBV20-1 | TGCAGTGCTACCGGGGGCTGGGGCACTGAAGCTTTCTTT | CSATGGWGTEAFF
TRBD2 | many | TRBJ2-2 | TRBV6-1 | TGTGCCAGCAGTGGTAGCGGGGGAAGGGTCGGGGAGCTGTTTTTT | CASSGSGGRVGELFF
TRBD2 | many | TRBJ2-5 | TRBV20-1 | TGCAGTGCTAGGGGACTAGCGTTCCCACAAGAGACCCAGTACTTC | CSARGLAFPQETQYF
TRBD1 | many | TRBJ2-7 | TRBV7-9 | TGTGCCAGCAGCCGACAGGGCCTCGAGCAGTACTTC | CASSRQGLEQYF